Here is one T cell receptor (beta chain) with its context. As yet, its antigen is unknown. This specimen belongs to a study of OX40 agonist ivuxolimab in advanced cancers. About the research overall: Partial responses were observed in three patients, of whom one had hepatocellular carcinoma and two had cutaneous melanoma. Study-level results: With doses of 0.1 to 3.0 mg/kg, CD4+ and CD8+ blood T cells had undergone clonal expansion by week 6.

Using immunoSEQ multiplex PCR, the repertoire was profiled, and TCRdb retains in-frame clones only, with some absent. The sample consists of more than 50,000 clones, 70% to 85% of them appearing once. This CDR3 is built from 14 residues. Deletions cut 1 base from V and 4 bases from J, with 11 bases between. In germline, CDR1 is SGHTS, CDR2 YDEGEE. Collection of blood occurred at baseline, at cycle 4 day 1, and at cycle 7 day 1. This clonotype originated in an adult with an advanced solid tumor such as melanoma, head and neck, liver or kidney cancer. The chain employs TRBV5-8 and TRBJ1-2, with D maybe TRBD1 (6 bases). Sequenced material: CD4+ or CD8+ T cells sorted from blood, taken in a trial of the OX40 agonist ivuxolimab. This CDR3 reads CASSLYRVSYGYTF. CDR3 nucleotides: TGTGCCAGCAGCTTGTACAGGGTCAGCTATGGCTACACCTTC.